This TCR beta chain originates from a study of T cell repertoires in cytomegalovirus infection. Study summary: An indication of both CMV infection and matching HLA type came from public TCR beta signatures.

Study-level points and caveats: There were carriers of CMV plus the relevant HLA, and cumulative public TCR beta family frequency identified them. HLA-C-restricted CMV clonotypes gave the most frequent clonotype in two of eight donors.

MiXCR was run by TCRdb on the reads, yielding one entry per CDR3 protein. The sample carries 450,000 to 650,000 distinct CDR3 sequences, about 26% recorded once. Concerning this clonotype itself: Its antigen is still unknown.

Germline V gene data show CDR1 as MDHEN and CDR2 as SYDVKM. This CDR3 region has 17 residues. The ends were cut back, 2 bases at V and 4 bases at J, with 21 bases in the middle. The TCR sequence derives from a human donor in good health (CMV status not recorded). Some clones in this sample may be carry-over from other donors' samples. The V gene is TRBV28, the J gene TRBJ2-7, with D maybe TRBD2 (6 bases). The sequenced sample consisted of PBMCs. CDR3 coding DNA: TGTGCCAGCAGTTTAGGGGCTAGCAGGAGGAGGGGATACGAGCAGTACTTC. Translated: CASSLGASRRRGYEQYF.